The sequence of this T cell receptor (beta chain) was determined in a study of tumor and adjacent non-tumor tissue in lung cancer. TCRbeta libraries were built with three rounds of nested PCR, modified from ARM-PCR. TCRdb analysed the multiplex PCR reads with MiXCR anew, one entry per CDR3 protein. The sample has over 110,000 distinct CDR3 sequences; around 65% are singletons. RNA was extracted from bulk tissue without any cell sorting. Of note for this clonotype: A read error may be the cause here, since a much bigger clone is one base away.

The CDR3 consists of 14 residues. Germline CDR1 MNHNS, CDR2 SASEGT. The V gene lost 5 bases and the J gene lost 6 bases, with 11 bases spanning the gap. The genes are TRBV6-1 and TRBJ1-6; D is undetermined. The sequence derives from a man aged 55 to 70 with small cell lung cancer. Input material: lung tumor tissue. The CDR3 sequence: CASSSGPCNSPLHF. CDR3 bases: TGTGCCAGCAGTTCCGGCCCCTGTAATTCACCCCTCCACTTT.